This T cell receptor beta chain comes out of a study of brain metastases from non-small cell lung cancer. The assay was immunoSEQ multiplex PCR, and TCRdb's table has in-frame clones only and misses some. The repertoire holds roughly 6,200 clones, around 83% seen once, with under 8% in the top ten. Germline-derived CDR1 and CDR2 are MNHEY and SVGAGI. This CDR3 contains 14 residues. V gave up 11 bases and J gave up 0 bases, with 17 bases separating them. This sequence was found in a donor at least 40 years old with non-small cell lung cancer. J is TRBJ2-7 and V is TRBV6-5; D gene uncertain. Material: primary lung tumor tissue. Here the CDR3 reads CASSLGFYSYEQYF. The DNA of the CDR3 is TGTGCCTCATCACTTGGATTTTACTCCTACGAGCAGTACTTC.